These T cell receptor beta chains were read from a single sample in a study of T cells after yellow fever vaccination. TCRdb re-called the 5' RACE reads with MiXCR, one entry per CDR3 protein. The table records some 260,000 distinct CDR3 sequences, over 4.5% of them present only once. Sample: CD4+ T cells sorted from PBMCs, taken on the day of the yellow fever booster vaccination. The source is a man younger than 35 who received the YFV17D yellow fever vaccine. The CDR3 runs from the conserved cysteine through the conserved F or W. The D gene is left open where the match is weak. The size entry is marked missing in some rows and otherwise reads once, few, many or a size class.

clone size: few; V gene: TRBV18; D gene: NA; J gene: TRBJ1-1; CDR3 DNA: TGTGCCAGCTCCTCCGGGACGCAGAACACTGAAGCTTTCTTT; CDR3 protein: CASSSGTQNTEAFF
clone size: many; V gene: TRBV5-1; D gene: NA; J gene: TRBJ1-2; CDR3 DNA: TGTGCCAGCAGCTTAGCAGGGAACTATGGCTACACCTTC; CDR3 protein: CASSLAGNYGYTF
clone size: few; V gene: TRBV19; D gene: TRBD2; J gene: TRBJ2-1; CDR3 DNA: TGTGCCAGTAGTTCCGGGACTAGCTGGGACTCCTACAATGAGCAGTTCTTC; CDR3 protein: CASSSGTSWDSYNEQFF
clone size: many; V gene: TRBV6-5; D gene: NA; J gene: TRBJ1-6; CDR3 DNA: TGTGCCAGCCGGGACCGTTATTCACCCCTCCACTTT; CDR3 protein: CASRDRYSPLHF
clone size: NA; V gene: TRBV27; D gene: NA; J gene: TRBJ2-3; CDR3 DNA: TGTGCCAGCAGTACCCAGGGTTTTGTCACAGATACGCAGTATTTT; CDR3 protein: CASSTQGFVTDTQYF
clone size: NA; V gene: TRBV14; D gene: NA; J gene: TRBJ2-5; CDR3 DNA: TGTGCCAGCAGCCAATCCAGGGAGACCCAGTACTTC; CDR3 protein: CASSQSRETQYF
clone size: many; V gene: TRBV9; D gene: NA; J gene: TRBJ1-6; CDR3 DNA: TGTGCCAGCAGCGCAAGTGTGGATTCACCCCTCCACTTT; CDR3 protein: CASSASVDSPLHF
clone size: NA; V gene: TRBV18; D gene: TRBD2; J gene: TRBJ2-3; CDR3 DNA: TGTGCCAGTTTGACCGGGACTAGCGGCACAGATACGCAGTATTTT; CDR3 protein: CASLTGTSGTDTQYF
clone size: many; V gene: TRBV28; D gene: TRBD1; J gene: TRBJ2-7; CDR3 DNA: TGTGCCAGCAGCCCGGGACAGACCTACGAGCAGTACTTC; CDR3 protein: CASSPGQTYEQYF
clone size: few; V gene: TRBV2; D gene: NA; J gene: TRBJ2-7; CDR3 DNA: TGTGCCAGCAGACTTGGGGGCCTAGCGAGCTACGAGCAGTACTTC; CDR3 protein: CASRLGGLASYEQYF
clone size: NA; V gene: TRBV5-1; D gene: NA; J gene: TRBJ1-5; CDR3 DNA: TGCGCCAGCAGCTATCTACCAGGCGGAAGCAATCAGCCCCAGCATTTT; CDR3 protein: CASSYLPGGSNQPQHF
clone size: few; V gene: TRBV6-1; D gene: TRBD2; J gene: TRBJ2-1; CDR3 DNA: TGTGCCAGCAGTGAAGATCAGCGGGGGGCCTACAATGAGCAGTTCTTC; CDR3 protein: CASSEDQRGAYNEQFF
clone size: NA; V gene: TRBV9; D gene: TRBD1; J gene: TRBJ1-1; CDR3 DNA: TGTGCCACTACACCACAGGGGCCAGCCACTGAAGCTTTCTTT; CDR3 protein: CATTPQGPATEAFF
clone size: few; V gene: TRBV3-1; D gene: TRBD2; J gene: TRBJ2-3; CDR3 DNA: TGTGCCAGCAGCCCCCTGAGGCGGCGGGGGGGCGCGATCGGAGATACGCAGTATTTT; CDR3 protein: CASSPLRRRGGAIGDTQYF
clone size: few; V gene: TRBV5-1; D gene: NA; J gene: TRBJ1-1; CDR3 DNA: TGCGCCAGCGCGGGGGACAACGGGAACACTGAAGCTTTCTTT; CDR3 protein: CASAGDNGNTEAFF
clone size: few; V gene: TRBV5-6; D gene: TRBD2; J gene: TRBJ2-3; CDR3 DNA: TGTGCCAGCAGCGAAGCGGGGGGCCCCCCCTCAGATACGCAGTATTTT; CDR3 protein: CASSEAGGPPSDTQYF
clone size: few; V gene: TRBV7-2; D gene: NA; J gene: TRBJ2-5; CDR3 DNA: TGTGCCAGCAGCTTGGTCCAGTGGATGACCCAGTACTTC; CDR3 protein: CASSLVQWMTQYF
clone size: NA; V gene: TRBV20-1; D gene: TRBD2; J gene: TRBJ2-3; CDR3 DNA: TGCAGTGCTGTGGGGGGGGGCACAGATACGCAGTATTTT; CDR3 protein: CSAVGGGTDTQYF
clone size: many; V gene: TRBV7-9; D gene: NA; J gene: TRBJ1-5; CDR3 DNA: TGTGCCAGCAGCTTGCAGGGGAACGTCCAGCCCCAGCATTTT; CDR3 protein: CASSLQGNVQPQHF
clone size: few; V gene: TRBV5-1; D gene: NA; J gene: TRBJ2-5; CDR3 DNA: TGCGCCAGCAGCTTGGTAAGGGCGATAAGTCGTGTAGAAGAGACCCAGTACTTC; CDR3 protein: CASSLVRAISRVEETQYF
clone size: many; V gene: TRBV7-3; D gene: NA; J gene: TRBJ2-1; CDR3 DNA: TGTGCCAGCAGCCCAGGGGTGGAGCAGTTCTTC; CDR3 protein: CASSPGVEQFF
clone size: few; V gene: TRBV30; D gene: NA; J gene: TRBJ2-1; CDR3 DNA: TGTGCCTGGAGACTAGGATCCTACAATGAGCAGTTCTTC; CDR3 protein: CAWRLGSYNEQFF
clone size: many; V gene: TRBV5-1; D gene: TRBD2; J gene: TRBJ2-3; CDR3 DNA: TGCGCCAGCAGCTTCGGGACTAGCGGCGATACGCAGTATTTT; CDR3 protein: CASSFGTSGDTQYF
clone size: many; V gene: TRBV20-1; D gene: NA; J gene: TRBJ2-1; CDR3 DNA: TGCAGTGCTAGAGATCCGGCAGGGATAAATGAGCAGTTCTTC; CDR3 protein: CSARDPAGINEQFF
clone size: many; V gene: TRBV7-6; D gene: NA; J gene: TRBJ2-3; CDR3 DNA: TGTGCCAGCAGCAACACGGAGAACACAGATACGCAGTATTTT; CDR3 protein: CASSNTENTDTQYF
clone size: few; V gene: TRBV5-1; D gene: TRBD1; J gene: TRBJ1-2; CDR3 DNA: TGCGCCAGCAGCTTGAACAGGGGGCCGGGGGCCTATGGCTACACCTTC; CDR3 protein: CASSLNRGPGAYGYTF
clone size: few; V gene: TRBV12-3/TRBV12-4; D gene: NA; J gene: TRBJ1-2; CDR3 DNA: TGTGCCAGCAGTCTACTCCTTAACTATGGCTACACCTTC; CDR3 protein: CASSLLLNYGYTF
clone size: few; V gene: TRBV6-5; D gene: TRBD1; J gene: TRBJ1-6; CDR3 DNA: TGTGCCAGCAGTTACTTGGACAGGGGGCATTCACCCCTCCACTTT; CDR3 protein: CASSYLDRGHSPLHF
clone size: few; V gene: TRBV6-6; D gene: TRBD2; J gene: TRBJ2-7; CDR3 DNA: TGTGCCAGCAGTTTCGAGGCGGGAGGCTCCTACGAGCAGTACTTC; CDR3 protein: CASSFEAGGSYEQYF
clone size: NA; V gene: TRBV19; D gene: NA; J gene: TRBJ2-3; CDR3 DNA: TGTGCCAGTAGTACCGCAGGAAGTGGCACAGATACGCAGTATTTT; CDR3 protein: CASSTAGSGTDTQYF
clone size: NA; V gene: TRBV5-1; D gene: NA; J gene: TRBJ2-1; CDR3 DNA: TGCGCCAGCAGCTTCAGGTCATCTGGGGGTGAGCAGTTCTTC; CDR3 protein: CASSFRSSGGEQFF
clone size: many; V gene: TRBV20-1; D gene: NA; J gene: TRBJ2-3; CDR3 DNA: TGCAGTGCTAGTCCCCAAGGTAGCGGAGGGGCACCAGATACGCAGTATTTT; CDR3 protein: CSASPQGSGGAPDTQYF
clone size: NA; V gene: TRBV10-3; D gene: TRBD1; J gene: TRBJ1-5; CDR3 DNA: TGTGCCATCAGTGATGACAGGGGCCCTCCGCCCCAGCATTTT; CDR3 protein: CAISDDRGPPPQHF
clone size: many; V gene: TRBV25-1; D gene: NA; J gene: TRBJ1-2; CDR3 DNA: TGTGCCAGCAGGACTTCTGGGGGACGGGGCTACACCTTC; CDR3 protein: CASRTSGGRGYTF
clone size: few; V gene: TRBV2; D gene: TRBD1; J gene: TRBJ1-6; CDR3 DNA: TGTGCCAGCAGTACCCCCCCGGGACAGGGGGCAGGAGTTTCACCCCTCCACTTT; CDR3 protein: CASSTPPGQGAGVSPLHF
clone size: few; V gene: TRBV29-1; D gene: NA; J gene: TRBJ1-4; CDR3 DNA: TGCAGCGTTTCCCGGGGCCGGGAAAAACTGTTTTTT; CDR3 protein: CSVSRGREKLFF
clone size: many; V gene: TRBV7-3; D gene: NA; J gene: TRBJ1-2; CDR3 DNA: TGTGCCAGCAGCCCCGGCGGGACCCGGGATGGCTACACCTTC; CDR3 protein: CASSPGGTRDGYTF
clone size: few; V gene: TRBV20-1; D gene: NA; J gene: TRBJ1-4; CDR3 DNA: TGCAGTGCTAGAAGGAGGGCAGCAAGTCATGAAAAACTGTTTTTT; CDR3 protein: CSARRRAASHEKLFF
clone size: few; V gene: TRBV12-3/TRBV12-4; D gene: TRBD1; J gene: TRBJ1-5; CDR3 DNA: TGTGCCAGCAGCATTCAGGGGGATCAGCCCCAGCATTTT; CDR3 protein: CASSIQGDQPQHF
clone size: few; V gene: TRBV4-1; D gene: TRBD2; J gene: TRBJ2-3; CDR3 DNA: TGCGCCAGCAGCCAAGTATTAGCGGGGACCACAGGTACGCAGTATTTT; CDR3 protein: CASSQVLAGTTGTQYF